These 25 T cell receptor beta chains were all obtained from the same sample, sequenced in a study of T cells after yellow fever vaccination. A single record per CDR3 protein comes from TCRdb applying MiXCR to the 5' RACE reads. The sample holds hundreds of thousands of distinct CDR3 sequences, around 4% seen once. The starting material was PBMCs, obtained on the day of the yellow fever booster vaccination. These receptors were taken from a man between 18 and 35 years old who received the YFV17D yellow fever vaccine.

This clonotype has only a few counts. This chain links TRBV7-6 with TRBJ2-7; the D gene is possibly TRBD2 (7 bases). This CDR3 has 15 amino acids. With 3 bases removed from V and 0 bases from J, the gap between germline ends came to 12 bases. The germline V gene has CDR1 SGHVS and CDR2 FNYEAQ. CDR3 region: CASSFGGPGSYEQYF. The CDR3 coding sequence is TGTGCCAGCAGCTTCGGGGGGCCGGGCTCCTACGAGCAGTACTTC.

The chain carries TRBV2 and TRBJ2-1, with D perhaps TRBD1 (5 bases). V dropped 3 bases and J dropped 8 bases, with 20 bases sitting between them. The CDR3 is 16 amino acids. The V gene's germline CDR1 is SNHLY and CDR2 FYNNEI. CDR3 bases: TGTGCCAGCAGTGAGGGGCCGGGTTGGGTTGTGGATGAGCAGTTCTTC. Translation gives CASSEGPGWVVDEQFF.

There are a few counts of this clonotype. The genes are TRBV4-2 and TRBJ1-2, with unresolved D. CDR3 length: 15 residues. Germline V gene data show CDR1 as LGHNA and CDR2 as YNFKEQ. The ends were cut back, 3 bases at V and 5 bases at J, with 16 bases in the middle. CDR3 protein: CASSHEVGVGYGYTF. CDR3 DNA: TGTGCCAGCAGCCATGAGGTCGGGGTGGGGTATGGCTACACCTTC.

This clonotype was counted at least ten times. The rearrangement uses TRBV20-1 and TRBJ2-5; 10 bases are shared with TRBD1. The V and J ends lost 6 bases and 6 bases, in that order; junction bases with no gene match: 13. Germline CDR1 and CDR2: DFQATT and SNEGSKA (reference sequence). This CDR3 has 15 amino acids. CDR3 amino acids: CSATVPDRGGKTQYF. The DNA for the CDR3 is TGCAGTGCCACCGTTCCGGACAGGGGGGGAAAGACCCAGTACTTC.

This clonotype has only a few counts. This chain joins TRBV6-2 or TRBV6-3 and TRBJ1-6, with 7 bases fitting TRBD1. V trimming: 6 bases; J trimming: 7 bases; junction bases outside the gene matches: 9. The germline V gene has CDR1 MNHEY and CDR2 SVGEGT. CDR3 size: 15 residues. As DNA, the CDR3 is TGTGCCAGCAGCCCTCGGACAGGTTGGAATTCACCCCTCCACTTT. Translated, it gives CASSPRTGWNSPLHF.

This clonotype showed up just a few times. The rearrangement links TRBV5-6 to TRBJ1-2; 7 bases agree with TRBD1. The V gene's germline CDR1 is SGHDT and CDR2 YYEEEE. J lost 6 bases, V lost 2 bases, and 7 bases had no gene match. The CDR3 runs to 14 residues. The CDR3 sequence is CASSFTTGSDGYTF. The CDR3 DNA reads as TGTGCCAGCAGCTTTACGACAGGGTCGGATGGCTACACCTTC.

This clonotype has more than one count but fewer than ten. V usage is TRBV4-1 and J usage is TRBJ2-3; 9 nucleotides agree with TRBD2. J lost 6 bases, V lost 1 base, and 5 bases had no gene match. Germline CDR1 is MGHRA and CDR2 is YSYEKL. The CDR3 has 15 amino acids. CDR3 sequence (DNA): TGCGCCAGCAGCCAAGTTGAACTAGCGGGCGATACGCAGTATTTT. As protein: CASSQVELAGDTQYF.

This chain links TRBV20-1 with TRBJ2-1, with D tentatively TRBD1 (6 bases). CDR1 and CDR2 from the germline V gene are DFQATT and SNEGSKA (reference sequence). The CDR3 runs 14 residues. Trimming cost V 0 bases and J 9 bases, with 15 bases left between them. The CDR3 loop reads CSAREVKRGGEQFF. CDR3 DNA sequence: TGCAGTGCTAGAGAAGTCAAGCGAGGGGGTGAGCAGTTCTTC.

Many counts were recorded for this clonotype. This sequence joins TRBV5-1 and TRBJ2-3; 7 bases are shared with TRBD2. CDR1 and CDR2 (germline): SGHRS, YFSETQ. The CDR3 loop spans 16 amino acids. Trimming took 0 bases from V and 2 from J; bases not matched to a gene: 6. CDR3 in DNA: TGCGCCAGCAGCTTGGAAGGTGCGGGAGCCACAGATACGCAGTATTTT. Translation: CASSLEGAGATDTQYF.

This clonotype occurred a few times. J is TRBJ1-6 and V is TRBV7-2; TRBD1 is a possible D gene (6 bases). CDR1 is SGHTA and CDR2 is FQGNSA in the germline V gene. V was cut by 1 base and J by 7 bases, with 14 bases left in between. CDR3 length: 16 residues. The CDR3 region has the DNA TGTGCCAGCAGCTTAGTATCATCGCAGGGGAATTCACCCCTCCACTTT. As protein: CASSLVSSQGNSPLHF. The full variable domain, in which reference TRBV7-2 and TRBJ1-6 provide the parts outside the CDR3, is GAGVSQSPSNKVTEKGKDVELRCDPISGHTALYWYRQSLGQGLEFLIYFQGNSAPDKSGLPSDRFSAERTGGSVSTLTIQRTQQEDSAVYLCASSLVSSQGNSPLHFGNGTRLTVT.

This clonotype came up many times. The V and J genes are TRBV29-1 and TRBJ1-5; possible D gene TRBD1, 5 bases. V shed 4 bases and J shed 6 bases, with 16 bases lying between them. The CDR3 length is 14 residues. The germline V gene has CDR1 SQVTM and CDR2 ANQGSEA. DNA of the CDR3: TGCAGCGTTGGAGGGCAGGGCAAGGGTCAGCCCCAGCATTTT. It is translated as CSVGGQGKGQPQHF.

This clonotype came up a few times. CDR3 bases: TGCGCCAGTCGTCTCCAGCGCAGAAAACTGTTTTTT. Its translation is CASRLQRRKLFF. The chain combines TRBV10-1 with TRBJ1-4; D gene ambiguous. Trimming removed 9 bases from V and 10 bases from J, with 15 bases in between. Germline V gives CDR1 WNHNN, CDR2 SYGVQD (reference sequence). This CDR3 is 12 amino acids long.

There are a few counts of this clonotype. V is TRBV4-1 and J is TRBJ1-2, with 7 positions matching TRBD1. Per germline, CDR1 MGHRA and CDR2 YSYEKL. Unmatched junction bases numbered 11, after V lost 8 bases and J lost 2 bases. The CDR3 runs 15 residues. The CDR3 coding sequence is TGCGCCAGCCGACCACTGATACAGGGGAACTATGGCTACACCTTC. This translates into CASRPLIQGNYGYTF.

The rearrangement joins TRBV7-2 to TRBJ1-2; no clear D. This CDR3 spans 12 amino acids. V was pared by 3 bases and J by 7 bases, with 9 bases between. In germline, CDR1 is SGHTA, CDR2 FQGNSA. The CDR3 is CASSFRGGGYTF. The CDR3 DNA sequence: TGTGCCAGCAGCTTCCGGGGAGGTGGCTACACCTTC.

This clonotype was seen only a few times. The CDR3 protein is CASSLSGGPSYEQYV. In DNA, the CDR3 is TGTGCCAGCAGCTTAAGCGGGGGGCCTTCCTACGAGCAGTACGTC. The chain joins TRBV7-2 to TRBJ2-7; 9 bases map to TRBD2. The junction had 3 bases not matched to a gene; V was cut back by 2 bases and J by 1 base. Germline V gene sequence: CDR1 SGHTA, CDR2 FQGNSA. The length of the CDR3 is 15 residues.

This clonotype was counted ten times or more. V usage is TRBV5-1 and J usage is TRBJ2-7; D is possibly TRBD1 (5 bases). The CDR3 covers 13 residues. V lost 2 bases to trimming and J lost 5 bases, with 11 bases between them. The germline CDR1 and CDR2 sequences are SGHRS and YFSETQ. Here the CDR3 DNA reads TGCGCCAGCAGCTTTACAGGTCGCGACGAGCAGTACGTC. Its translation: CASSFTGRDEQYV.

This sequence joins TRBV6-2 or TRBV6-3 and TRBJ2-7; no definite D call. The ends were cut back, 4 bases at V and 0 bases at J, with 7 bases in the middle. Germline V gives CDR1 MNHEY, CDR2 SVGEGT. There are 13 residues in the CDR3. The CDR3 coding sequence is TGTGCCAGCAGTTCGGTGAACTCCTACGAGCAGTACGTC. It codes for CASSSVNSYEQYV.

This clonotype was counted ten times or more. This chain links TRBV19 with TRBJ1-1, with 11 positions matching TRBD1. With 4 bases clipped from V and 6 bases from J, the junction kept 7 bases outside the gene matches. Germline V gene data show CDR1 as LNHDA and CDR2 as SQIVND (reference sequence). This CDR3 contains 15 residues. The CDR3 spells CASSTRTGGPPEAFF. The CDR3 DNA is TGTGCCAGTAGTACCCGGACAGGGGGCCCCCCTGAAGCTTTCTTT.

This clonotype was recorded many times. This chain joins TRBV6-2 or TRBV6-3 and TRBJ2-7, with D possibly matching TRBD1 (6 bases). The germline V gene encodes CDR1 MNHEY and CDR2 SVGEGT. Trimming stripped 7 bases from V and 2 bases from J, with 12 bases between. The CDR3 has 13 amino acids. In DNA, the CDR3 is TGTGCCAGCAACTTGGACAGCCCCTACGAGCAGTACTTC. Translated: CASNLDSPYEQYF.

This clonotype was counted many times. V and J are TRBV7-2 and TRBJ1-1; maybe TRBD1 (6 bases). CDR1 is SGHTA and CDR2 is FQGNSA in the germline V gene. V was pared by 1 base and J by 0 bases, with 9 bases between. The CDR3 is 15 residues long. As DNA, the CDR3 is TGTGCCAGCAGCTTAGGGGGGCCCCTGAACACTGAAGCTTTCTTT. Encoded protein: CASSLGGPLNTEAFF.

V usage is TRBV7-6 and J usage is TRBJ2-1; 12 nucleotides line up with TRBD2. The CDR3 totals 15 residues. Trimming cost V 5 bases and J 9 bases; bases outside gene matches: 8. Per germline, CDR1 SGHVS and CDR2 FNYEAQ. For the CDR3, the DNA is TGTGCCAGCAGCCACCTAGCGGGGGGGGTGGGTGAGCAGTTCTTC. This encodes CASSHLAGGVGEQFF.

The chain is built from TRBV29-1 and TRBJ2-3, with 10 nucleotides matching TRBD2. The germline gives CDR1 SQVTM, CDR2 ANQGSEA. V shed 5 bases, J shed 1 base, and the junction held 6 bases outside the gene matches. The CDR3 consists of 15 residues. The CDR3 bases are TGCAGCGTTTTGACTAGCGGGTTACGCACAGATACGCAGTATTTT. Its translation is CSVLTSGLRTDTQYF.

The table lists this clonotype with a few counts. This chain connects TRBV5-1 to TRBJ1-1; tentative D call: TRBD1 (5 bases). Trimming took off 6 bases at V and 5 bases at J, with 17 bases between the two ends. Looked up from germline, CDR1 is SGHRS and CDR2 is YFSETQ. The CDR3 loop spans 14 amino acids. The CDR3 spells CASTSDGDSTEAFF. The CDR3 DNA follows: TGCGCCAGCACCTCGGACGGCGACAGTACTGAAGCTTTCTTT. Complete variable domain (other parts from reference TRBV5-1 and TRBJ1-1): KAGVTQTPRYLIKTRGQQVTLSCSPISGHRSVSWYQQTPGQGLQFLFEYFSETQRNKGNFPGRFSGRQFSNSRSEMNVSTLELGDSALYLCASTSDGDSTEAFFGQGTRLTVV.

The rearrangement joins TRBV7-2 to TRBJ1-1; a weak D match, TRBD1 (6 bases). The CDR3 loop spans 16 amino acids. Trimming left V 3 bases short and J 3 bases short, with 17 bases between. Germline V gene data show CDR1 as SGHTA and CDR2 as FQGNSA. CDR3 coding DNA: TGTGCCAGCAGCTTTAGAGTAGGGGGACCAGACACTGAAGCTTTCTTT. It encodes CASSFRVGGPDTEAFF. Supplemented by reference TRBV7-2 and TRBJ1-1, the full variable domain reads GAGVSQSPSNKVTEKGKDVELRCDPISGHTALYWYRQSLGQGLEFLIYFQGNSAPDKSGLPSDRFSAERTGGSVSTLTIQRTQQEDSAVYLCASSFRVGGPDTEAFFGQGTRLTVV.

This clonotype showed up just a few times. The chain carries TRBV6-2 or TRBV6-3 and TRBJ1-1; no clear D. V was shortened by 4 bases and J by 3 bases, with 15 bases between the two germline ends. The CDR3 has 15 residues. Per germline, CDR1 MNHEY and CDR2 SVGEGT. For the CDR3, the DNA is TGTGCCAGCAGTTTTTTCGGTTATCCGGACACTGAAGCTTTCTTT. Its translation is CASSFFGYPDTEAFF.